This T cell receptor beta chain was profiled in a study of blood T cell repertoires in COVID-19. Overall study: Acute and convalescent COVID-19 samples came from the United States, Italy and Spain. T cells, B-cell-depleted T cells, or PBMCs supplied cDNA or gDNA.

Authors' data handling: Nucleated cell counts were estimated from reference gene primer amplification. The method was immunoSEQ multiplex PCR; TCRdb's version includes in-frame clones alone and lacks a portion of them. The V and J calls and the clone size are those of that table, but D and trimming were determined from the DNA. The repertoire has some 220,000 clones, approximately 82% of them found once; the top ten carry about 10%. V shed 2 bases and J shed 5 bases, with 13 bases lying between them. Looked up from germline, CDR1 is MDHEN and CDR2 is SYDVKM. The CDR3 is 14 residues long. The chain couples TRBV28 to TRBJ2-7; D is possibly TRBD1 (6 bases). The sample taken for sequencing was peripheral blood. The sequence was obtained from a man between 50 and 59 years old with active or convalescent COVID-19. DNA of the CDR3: TGTGCCAGCAGTTTAAGGGGACAAGTTAACGAGCAGTACTTC. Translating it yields CASSLRGQVNEQYF.